The source of this TCR beta chain is a study of blood T cell repertoires in COVID-19. Libraries were prepared by immunoSEQ multiplex PCR; TCRdb keeps only in-frame clonotypes and omits some of them. Of about 140,000 clones detected, 85% to 90% appear once; the ten largest clones hold around 10%. The CDR3 runs to 14 residues. Per germline, CDR1 MNHEY and CDR2 SVGAGI. The clonotype was recovered from a man between 60 and 75 years old who had recovered from COVID-19. Specimen: PBMCs or T cells enriched from blood (not recorded which). V gene TRBV6-5 combines with J gene TRBJ2-1, with 10 bases fitting TRBD1. CDR3 amino acids: CARARDRGYNEQFF. CDR3 DNA sequence: TGTGCGAGAGCTAGGGACAGGGGCTACAATGAGCAGTTCTTC.